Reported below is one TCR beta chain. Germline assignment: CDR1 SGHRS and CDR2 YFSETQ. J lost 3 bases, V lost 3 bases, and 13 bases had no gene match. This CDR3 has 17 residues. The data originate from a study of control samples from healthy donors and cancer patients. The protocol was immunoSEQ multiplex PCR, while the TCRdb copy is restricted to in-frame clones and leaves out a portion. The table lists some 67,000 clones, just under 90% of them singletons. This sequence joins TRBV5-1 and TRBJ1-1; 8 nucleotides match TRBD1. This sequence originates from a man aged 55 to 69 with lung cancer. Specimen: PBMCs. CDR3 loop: CASSSRDRSTRDTEAFF. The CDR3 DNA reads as TGCGCCAGCAGCTCCCGGGACAGGTCGACTCGGGACACTGAAGCTTTCTTT.